This T cell receptor (beta chain) was obtained from a study of control samples from healthy donors and cancer patients. Repertoires were generated with immunoSEQ multiplex PCR, while TCRdb's copy carries only in-frame clones and drops some. The table has about 20,000 clones, 80% to 85% seen once. Trimming left V 6 bases short and J 1 base short, with 13 bases between. Germline CDR1 LNHDA, CDR2 SQIVND (reference sequence). The length of the CDR3 is 14 residues. The TCR sequence derives from a woman in her seventies with lung cancer. The V gene is TRBV19, the J gene TRBJ2-7, with D perhaps TRBD2 (5 bases). The sequencing input was PBMCs. CDR3 protein: CASRKSWESYEQYF. The CDR3 DNA follows: TGTGCCAGTAGAAAATCGTGGGAGTCCTACGAGCAGTACTTC.